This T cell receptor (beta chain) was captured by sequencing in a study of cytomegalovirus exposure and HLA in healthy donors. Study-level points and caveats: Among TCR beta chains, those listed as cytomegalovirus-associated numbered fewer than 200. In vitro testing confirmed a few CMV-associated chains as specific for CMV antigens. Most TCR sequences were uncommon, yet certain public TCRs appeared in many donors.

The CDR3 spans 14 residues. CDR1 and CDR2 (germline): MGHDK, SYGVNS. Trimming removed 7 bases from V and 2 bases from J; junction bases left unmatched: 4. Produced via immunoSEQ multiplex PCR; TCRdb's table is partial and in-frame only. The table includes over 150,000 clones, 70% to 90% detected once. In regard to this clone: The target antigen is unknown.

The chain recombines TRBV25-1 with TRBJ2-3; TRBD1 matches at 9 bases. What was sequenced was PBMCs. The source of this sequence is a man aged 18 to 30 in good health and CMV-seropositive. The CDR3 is CASTRTGDTDTQYF. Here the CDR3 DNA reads TGTGCCAGCACCAGGACAGGGGACACAGATACGCAGTATTTT.